The entry that follows covers one T cell receptor beta chain sequence. No cognate antigen has been identified for it. No base quality information exists; no much larger clone differs at one position. This sample is drawn from a study of T-cell memory formation after mild COVID-19 (dated by TCRdb to the early 2020s). General notes on the study: Most TCR sequence clusters were specific to one of the two donors. In a couple of donors, T-cell clones that expanded and contracted after mild COVID-19 were tracked by sequencing TCRalpha and TCRbeta repertoires over time. The cohort was made up of two young adult volunteers, one female and one male, who were previously healthy.

Ends trimmed: V by 1 base, J by 1 base; bases unmatched to a gene: 4. The CDR3, from cysteine to phenylalanine, totals 16 residues. Only the CDR3 DNA is retained, 48 bases long and in frame from the first base. The germline V gene (reference sequence) provides CDR1 MNHEY and CDR2 SMNVEV. Results and caveats for the whole study, not just this receptor: The study included only a couple of mild cases, and larger cohorts that include severe cases with pre-infection samples were judged to be necessary. The second-wave clones that peaked on day 37 were not confirmed to be SARS-CoV-2 specific. Clones that contracted from day 15 to 85 showed balanced CD4/CD8 phenotypes, whereas a second wave of clones that expanded from day 15 to 37 leaned towards CD4+. Contracting CD4+ clones appeared mostly in the CM and EM memory subsets, whereas CD8+ clones were enriched in EMRA. Some responding clones were found in pre-infection memory, which suggests that pre-existing cross-reactive memory T cells took part in the SARS-CoV-2 response.

Ficoll-Paque density gradient centrifugation was used to isolate PBMCs. The run used an Illumina NovaSeq 6000. TCRalpha and TCRbeta cDNA libraries were constructed by 5'RACE with constant-segment primers, with sample barcodes and unique molecular identifiers being introduced. RNA was extracted from every sample with Trizol reagent. Libraries were amplified in two PCR steps, with a second sample barcode and Illumina TruSeq adapters added in the second step. The libraries were sequenced on an Illumina NovaSeq using 2 x 150 bp paired-end reads. The study's own analysis went as follows. The reads were demultiplexed and collapsed into UMI-guided consensus sequences using migec v1.2.7. Using mixcr v2.1.11, UMI consensuses were aligned to TRA and TRB V and J templates and then assembled into clonotypes. A clonotype was counted as expanded or contracted only if both edgeR and NoisET called the change significant, with noise models trained on biological replicates. For edgeR calls, the thresholds were a false discovery rate-adjusted p below 0.01 and a log2 fold-change of 1. PCA with hierarchical clustering of max-normalized trajectories of the 1000 most abundant clonotypes was used as exploratory dynamics analysis. Separately sequenced CD4+ and CD8+ repertoires were used to assign a CD4 or CD8 phenotype to each responding clone. In-frame beta chains were kept once TCRdb had trimmed the public reads at Q25 with fastp and called clones with MiXCR. All rows with the same CDR3 protein become a single entry with the most common DNA and genes. The V and J calls, along with clone size, are taken from TCRdb and not from the paper's own processing. Recorded for this sample are about 560,000 distinct CDR3 sequences; about a fifth of them occurred a single time. The leading ten clones occupy about 8.2% of the sample.

This TCR derives from an adult woman who had mild COVID-19 (a few samples of this study predate the infection). The sample titles of this study are shuffled in the database, so cell type and time point are left out; the donor was told from shared clones. What was sequenced was PBMCs or a T cell subset sorted from them (not recorded which). The receptor chain draws on TRBV27 and TRBJ2-3; TRBD2 aligns with 8 central bases. Here the CDR3 is given as CASSLYVTSGTDTQYF. The DNA is as follows: TGTGCCAGCAGTTTATATGTGACTAGCGGCACAGATACGCAGTATTTT.